Sequencing of this TCR beta chain was carried out in a study of T cell responses to AZD1222 COVID-19 vaccine. TCRdb keeps only in-frame clones here, not all; method: immunoSEQ multiplex PCR. The table shows some 150,000 clones, with roughly 90% occurring only once. Per the germline V gene, CDR1 is SEHNR and CDR2 is FQNEAQ (reference sequence). Losses at the gene ends were 4 bases for V and 9 bases for J; bases not matched to a gene: 4. The CDR3 length is 14 residues. The rearrangement uses TRBV7-9 and TRBJ2-1, with 12 bases lining up with TRBD2. This clonotype originated in an adult who received the AZD1222 COVID-19 vaccine. The sample was peripheral blood, taken 28 days after the second AZD1222 dose. CDR3 amino acids: CASSSLAGGIEQFF. The CDR3 nucleotides are TGTGCCAGCAGCTCCCTAGCGGGGGGGATTGAGCAGTTCTTC. The full variable domain, completed using reference TRBV7-9 and TRBJ2-1, is DTGVSQNPRHKITKRGQNVTFRCDPISEHNRLYWYRQTLGQGPEFLTYFQNEAQLEKSRLLSDRFSAERPKGSFSTLEIQRTEQGDSAMYLCASSSLAGGIEQFFGPGTRLTVL.